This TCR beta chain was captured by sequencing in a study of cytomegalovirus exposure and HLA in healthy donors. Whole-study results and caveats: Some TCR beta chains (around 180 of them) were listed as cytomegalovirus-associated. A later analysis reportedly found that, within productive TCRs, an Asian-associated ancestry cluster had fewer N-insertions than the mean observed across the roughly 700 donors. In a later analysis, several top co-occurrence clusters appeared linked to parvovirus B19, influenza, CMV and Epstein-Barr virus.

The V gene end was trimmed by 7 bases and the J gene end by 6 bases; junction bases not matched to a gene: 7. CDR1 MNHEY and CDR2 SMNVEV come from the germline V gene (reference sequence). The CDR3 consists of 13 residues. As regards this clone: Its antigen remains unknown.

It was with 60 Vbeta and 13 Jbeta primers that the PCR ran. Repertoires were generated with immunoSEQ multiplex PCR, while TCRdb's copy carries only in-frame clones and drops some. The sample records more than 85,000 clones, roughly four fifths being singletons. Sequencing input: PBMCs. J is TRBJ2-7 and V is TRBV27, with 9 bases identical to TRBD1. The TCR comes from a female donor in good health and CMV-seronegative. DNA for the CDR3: TGTGCCAGCACGGGACAGGGACGATTCGAGCAGTACTTC. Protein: CASTGQGRFEQYF.